This T cell receptor beta chain was captured in a study of T cell repertoires in cytomegalovirus infection. At least ten counts were recorded for this clonotype. The length of the CDR3 is 15 residues. J gave up 1 base and V 2 bases, and 5 bases lay outside the gene matches. TCRdb processed the reads anew with MiXCR; each CDR3 protein has one entry. The table lists almost 500,000 distinct CDR3 sequences, 11% of them singletons. The rearrangement links TRBV12-3 or TRBV12-4 to TRBJ2-7; 7 bases align to TRBD2. The sequenced sample was PBMCs. This receptor was identified in a human donor in good health (CMV status not recorded). Some clones in this sample may be carry-over from other donors' samples. CDR3 sequence reads: CASSLSGGESYEQYF. As DNA, the CDR3 is TGTGCCAGCAGTTTATCGGGGGGTGAATCCTACGAGCAGTACTTC.